The sequence of this T cell receptor (beta chain) was determined in a study of cytomegalovirus exposure and HLA in healthy donors. Study-level background: From HLA-typed donors, an early data release held approximately 85 million unique TCRs. Across more than 350 genotyped donors, more than 75% landed in the Caucasian-associated ancestry cluster.

Both 60 Vbeta primers and 13 Jbeta primers went into the PCR. Profiling relied on immunoSEQ multiplex PCR, and the TCRdb table lists in-frame clones only, not all of them. The sample has 180,000 or so clones; roughly 87% are singletons. This CDR3 region has 15 residues. The germline V and J ends were trimmed by 5 bases and 1 base, with 11 bases remaining between them. Germline assignment: CDR1 SGHTA and CDR2 FQGNSA. The chain carries TRBV7-2 and TRBJ2-2; possible D gene TRBD1, 6 bases. The specimen was PBMCs. This receptor was obtained from a man between 40 and 49 years old in good health and CMV-seronegative. The CDR3 bases are TGTGCCAGCAGCCCTGACAGGATGAACACCGGGGAGCTGTTTTTT. Amino acid sequence: CASSPDRMNTGELFF.